Listed below are T cell receptor beta chains from one sample, sequenced in a study of T cell responses to AZD1222 COVID-19 vaccine. Assay used: immunoSEQ multiplex PCR; TCRdb lists only in-frame clones, some missing. The table includes tens of thousands of clones, approximately 90% detected once. Sample: peripheral blood, taken 28 days after the second AZD1222 dose. These receptors all stem from an adult who received the AZD1222 COVID-19 vaccine. Each CDR3 is given with its conserved first and last residue. D genes are given only for firm matches. Some rows mark clone size as missing; the rest say once, few, many or name a class of expanded clone.

clone size	D gene	J gene	V gene	CDR3 protein	CDR3 DNA
NA	NA	TRBJ1-4	TRBV30	CAWSVLDPGKLFF	TGTGCCTGGAGTGTACTGGATCCTGGGAAACTGTTTTTT
NA	NA	TRBJ1-3	TRBV2	CASRNWGGSGNTIYF	TGTGCCAGCAGAAACTGGGGGGGATCTGGAAACACCATATATTTT
few	TRBD2	TRBJ2-1	TRBV2	CASVNSRMRGEDEQFF	TGTGCCAGCGTAAACTCGAGAATGCGGGGGGAAGATGAGCAGTTCTTC
NA	TRBD1	TRBJ1-5	TRBV30	CAWSRQGALSLKGNQPQHF	TGTGCCTGGAGCAGACAGGGGGCTCTCTCTCTTAAGGGCAATCAGCCCCAGCATTTT
NA	NA	TRBJ1-5	TRBV7-3	CASGYGNQPQHF	TGTGCCAGCGGCTATGGCAATCAGCCCCAGCATTTT
NA	TRBD2	TRBJ2-1	TRBV7-6	CASSFSGGPYNEQFF	TGTGCCAGCAGCTTTAGCGGGGGGCCCTACAATGAGCAGTTCTTC
NA	TRBD1	TRBJ1-2	TRBV28	CASRLSTGGWYGYTF	TGTGCCAGCAGACTCAGCACAGGGGGCTGGTATGGCTACACCTTC
NA	TRBD1	TRBJ2-7	TRBV10-3	CATTGGLSSYEQYF	TGTGCCACCACAGGGGGGCTCAGCTCCTACGAGCAGTACTTC
NA	TRBD1	TRBJ1-1	TRBV9	CASSVSGTENTEAFF	TGTGCCAGCAGCGTCTCCGGGACAGAGAACACTGAAGCTTTCTTT
NA	TRBD1	TRBJ1-2	TRBV10-3	CAINGDRGHGGYTF	TGTGCCATCAACGGGGACAGGGGGCATGGTGGCTACACCTTC
once	TRBD2	TRBJ2-4	TRBV7-3	CASSPTPGGGNIQYF	TGTGCCAGCAGCCCAACCCCGGGAGGGGGAAACATTCAGTACTTC
NA	NA	TRBJ2-5	TRBV7-2	CASSLAITGLKTQYF	TGTGCCAGCAGCTTAGCTATTACGGGGTTGAAGACCCAGTACTTC
NA	NA	TRBJ1-1	TRBV15	CATSRDYRENTEAFF	TGTGCCACCAGCAGAGATTACAGGGAGAACACTGAAGCTTTCTTT
NA	TRBD1	TRBJ1-4	TRBV6-5	CASRQGALGEKLFF	TGTGCCAGCAGGCAGGGGGCCCTTGGTGAAAAACTGTTTTTT
NA	NA	TRBJ2-3	TRBV11-3	CASSLGGAGRDTQYF	TGTGCCAGCAGCTTAGGGGGGGCAGGGCGCGATACGCAGTATTTT
NA	TRBD1	TRBJ2-5	TRBV7-8	CASSPGGFGETQYF	TGTGCCAGCAGCCCAGGGGGCTTCGGAGAGACCCAGTACTTC
NA	NA	TRBJ1-2	TRBV20-1	CSASISAYGYTF	TGCAGTGCTAGTATTTCAGCCTATGGCTACACCTTC
NA	TRBD2	TRBJ2-5	TRBV4-2	CASSQEPGLAGQETQYF	TGTGCCAGCAGCCAAGAACCCGGGCTAGCGGGGCAAGAGACCCAGTACTTC
NA	NA	TRBJ2-7	TRBV18	CASSPEQGPYEQYF	TGTGCCAGCTCACCCGAACAGGGACCCTACGAGCAGTACTTC
few	NA	TRBJ1-6	TRBV7-9	CASSFDSENSPLHF	TGTGCCAGCAGCTTCGACAGCGAGAATTCACCCCTCCACTTT
NA	TRBD1	TRBJ2-1	TRBV27	CASSLFGTGRRNEQFF	TGTGCCAGCAGTTTATTCGGGACAGGGAGGAGAAATGAGCAGTTCTTC
NA	NA	TRBJ1-5	TRBV19	CASSIRGEGSNQPQHF	TGTGCCAGTAGTATACGGGGGGAAGGGAGCAATCAGCCCCAGCATTTT
once	NA	TRBJ1-6	TRBV4-3	CASSQETENSPLHF	TGCGCCAGCAGCCAAGAAACGGAGAATTCACCCCTCCACTTT
NA	NA	TRBJ1-6	TRBV6-1	CASSEGVGDSPLHF	TGTGCCAGCAGTGAGGGGGTCGGGGATTCACCCCTCCACTTT
NA	NA	TRBJ1-5	TRBV11-3	CASSLDPGGPQHF	TGTGCCAGCAGCTTAGACCCCGGCGGGCCCCAGCATTTT
NA	NA	TRBJ1-2	TRBV7-3	CASSLRASDGYTF	TGTGCCAGCAGTCTACGGGCGTCCGACGGCTACACCTTC
NA	NA	TRBJ1-1	TRBV6-4	CASSDAPFTEAFF	TGTGCCAGCAGTGACGCCCCGTTCACTGAAGCTTTCTTT
many	TRBD1	TRBJ2-7	TRBV6-6	CASSQGQVYEQYF	TGTGCCAGCAGTCAAGGACAGGTCTACGAGCAGTACTTC
NA	NA	TRBJ1-2	TRBV7-2	CASSSNGGHNYGYTF	TGTGCCAGCAGCTCGAACGGCGGGCATAACTATGGCTACACCTTC
NA	NA	TRBJ2-7	TRBV11-2	CASSTDPGAGEQYF	TGTGCCAGCAGCACCGACCCGGGGGCGGGGGAGCAGTACTTC
NA	NA	TRBJ2-5	TRBV6-1	CASSEGPSQETQYF	TGTGCCAGCAGCGAAGGACCCTCACAAGAGACCCAGTACTTC
NA	NA	TRBJ2-3	TRBV7-2	CASSLVGGSTDTQYF	TGTGCCAGCAGCTTAGTTGGAGGGAGCACAGATACGCAGTATTTT
NA	TRBD2	TRBJ2-3	TRBV27	CASSSQEGAAGGTDTQYF	TGTGCCAGCAGTTCACAGGAGGGAGCGGCGGGGGGTACAGATACGCAGTATTTT
NA	NA	TRBJ2-3	TRBV7-9	CASSLGQGTDTQYF	TGTGCCAGCAGCTTAGGTCAGGGCACAGATACGCAGTATTTT
NA	NA	TRBJ1-1	TRBV12-3/TRBV12-4	CASSLGDTEAFF	TGTGCCAGCAGTCTGGGGGACACTGAAGCTTTCTTT